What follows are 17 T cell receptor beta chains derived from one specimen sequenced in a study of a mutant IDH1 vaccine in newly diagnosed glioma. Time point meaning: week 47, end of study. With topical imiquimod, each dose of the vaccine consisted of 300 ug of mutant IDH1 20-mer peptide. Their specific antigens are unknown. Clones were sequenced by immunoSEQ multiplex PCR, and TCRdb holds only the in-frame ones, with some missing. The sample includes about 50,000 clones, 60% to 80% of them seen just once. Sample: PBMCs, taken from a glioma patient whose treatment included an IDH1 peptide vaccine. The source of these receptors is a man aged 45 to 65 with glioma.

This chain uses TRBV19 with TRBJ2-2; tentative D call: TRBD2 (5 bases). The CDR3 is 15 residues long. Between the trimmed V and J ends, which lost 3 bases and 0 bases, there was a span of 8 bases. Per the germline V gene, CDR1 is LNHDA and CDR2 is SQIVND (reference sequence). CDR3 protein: CASSMRVSNTGELFF. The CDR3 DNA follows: TGTGCCAGTAGTATGAGGGTATCGAACACCGGGGAGCTGTTTTTT.

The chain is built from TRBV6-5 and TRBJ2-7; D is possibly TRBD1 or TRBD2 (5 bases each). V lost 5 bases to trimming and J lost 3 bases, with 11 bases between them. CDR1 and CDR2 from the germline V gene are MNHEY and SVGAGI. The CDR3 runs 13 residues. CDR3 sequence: CASSQGTGYEQYF. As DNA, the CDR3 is TGTGCCAGCAGTCAAGGGACGGGCTACGAGCAGTACTTC.

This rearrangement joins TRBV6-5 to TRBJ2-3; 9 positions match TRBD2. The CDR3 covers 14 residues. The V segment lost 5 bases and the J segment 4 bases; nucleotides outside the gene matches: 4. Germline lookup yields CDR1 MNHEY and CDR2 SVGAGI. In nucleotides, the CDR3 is TGTGCCAGCAGTGGGGGACTAGCCTCAGATACGCAGTATTTT. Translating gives CASSGGLASDTQYF.

CDR3: CASSTPPGTGDPDTQYF. CDR3 coding DNA: TGTGCCAGTAGCACCCCGCCCGGGACAGGGGATCCAGATACGCAGTATTTT. The chain employs TRBV19 and TRBJ2-3, with 10 bases aligning to TRBD1. Germline V gene data show CDR1 as LNHDA and CDR2 as SQIVND (reference sequence). Trimming at V came to 6 bases and at J to 4 bases, leaving 13 bases not matched to a gene. CDR3 length: 17 residues.

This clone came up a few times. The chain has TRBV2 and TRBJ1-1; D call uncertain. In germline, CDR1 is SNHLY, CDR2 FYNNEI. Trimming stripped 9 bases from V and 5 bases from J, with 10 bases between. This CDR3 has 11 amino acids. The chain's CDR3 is CASVAATEAFF. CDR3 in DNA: TGTGCCAGTGTCGCGGCGACTGAAGCTTTCTTT.

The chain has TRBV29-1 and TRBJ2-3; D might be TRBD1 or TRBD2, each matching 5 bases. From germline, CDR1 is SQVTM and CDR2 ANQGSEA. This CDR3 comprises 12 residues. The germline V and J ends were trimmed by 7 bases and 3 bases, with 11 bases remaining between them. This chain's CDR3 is CSGGIETDTQYF. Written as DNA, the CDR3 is TGCAGCGGGGGGATTGAGACAGATACGCAGTATTTT.

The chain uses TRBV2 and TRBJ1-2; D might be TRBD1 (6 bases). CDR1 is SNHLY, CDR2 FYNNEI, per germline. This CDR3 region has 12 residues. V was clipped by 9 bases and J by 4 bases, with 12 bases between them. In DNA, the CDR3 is TGTGCCAGAGCCCTAGGGGGCTATGGCTACACCTTC. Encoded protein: CARALGGYGYTF.

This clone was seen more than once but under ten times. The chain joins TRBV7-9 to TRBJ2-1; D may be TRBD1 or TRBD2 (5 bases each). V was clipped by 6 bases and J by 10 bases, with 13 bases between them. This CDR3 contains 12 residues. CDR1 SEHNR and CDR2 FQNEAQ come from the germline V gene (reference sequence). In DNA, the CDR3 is TGTGCCAGCAGTCGGGACGGAAGAGAGCAGTTCTTC. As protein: CASSRDGREQFF.

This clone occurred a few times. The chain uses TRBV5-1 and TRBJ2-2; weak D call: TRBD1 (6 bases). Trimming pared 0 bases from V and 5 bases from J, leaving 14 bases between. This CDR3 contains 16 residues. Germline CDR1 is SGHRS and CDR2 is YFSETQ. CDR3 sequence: CASSLGPTGDTGELFF. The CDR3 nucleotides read TGCGCCAGCAGCTTGGGGCCGACAGGAGATACCGGGGAGCTGTTTTTT. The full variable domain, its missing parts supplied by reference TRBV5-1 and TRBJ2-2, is KAGVTQTPRYLIKTRGQQVTLSCSPISGHRSVSWYQQTPGQGLQFLFEYFSETQRNKGNFPGRFSGRQFSNSRSEMNVSTLELGDSALYLCASSLGPTGDTGELFFGEGSRLTVL.

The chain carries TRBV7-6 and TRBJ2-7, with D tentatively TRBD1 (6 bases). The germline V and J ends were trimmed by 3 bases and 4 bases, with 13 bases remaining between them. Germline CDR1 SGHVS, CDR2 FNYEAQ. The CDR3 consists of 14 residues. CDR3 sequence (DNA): TGTGCCAGCAGCTTCAGCCAGGGGTCGTACGAGCAGTACTTC. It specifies CASSFSQGSYEQYF.

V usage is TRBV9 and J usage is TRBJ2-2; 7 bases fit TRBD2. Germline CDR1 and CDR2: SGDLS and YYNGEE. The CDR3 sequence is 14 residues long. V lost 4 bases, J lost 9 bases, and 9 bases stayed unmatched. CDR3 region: CASSPQGGFRELFF. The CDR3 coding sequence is TGTGCCAGCAGCCCCCAGGGAGGGTTCAGGGAGCTGTTTTTT.

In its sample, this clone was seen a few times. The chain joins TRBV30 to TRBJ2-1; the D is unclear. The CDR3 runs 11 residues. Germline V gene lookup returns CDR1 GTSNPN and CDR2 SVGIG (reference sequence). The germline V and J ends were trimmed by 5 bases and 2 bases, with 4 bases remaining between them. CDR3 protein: CAWGTYNEQFF. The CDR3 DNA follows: TGTGCCTGGGGGACCTACAATGAGCAGTTCTTC.

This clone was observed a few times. CDR3 residues: CASSVGNSGGETQYF. The CDR3 bases are TGTGCCAGCAGCGTAGGGAATAGCGGGGGTGAGACCCAGTACTTC. The gene calls are TRBV9 and TRBJ2-5; 9 nucleotides match TRBD2. Germline V gene data show CDR1 as SGDLS and CDR2 as YYNGEE. V lost 0 bases and J lost 5; bases outside the gene matches: 5. The CDR3 is 15 amino acids.

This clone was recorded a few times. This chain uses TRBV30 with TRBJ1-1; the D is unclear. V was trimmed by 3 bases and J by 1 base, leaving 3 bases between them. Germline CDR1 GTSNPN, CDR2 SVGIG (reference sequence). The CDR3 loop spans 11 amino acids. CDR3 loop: CAWRQNTEAFF. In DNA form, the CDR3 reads TGTGCCTGGAGGCAGAACACTGAAGCTTTCTTT.

CDR3 region: CASSTPRDPNEKLFF. CDR3 DNA sequence: TGTGCCAGCAGCACCCCCCGGGACCCGAATGAAAAACTGTTTTTT. The genes are TRBV7-2 and TRBJ1-4; D possibly corresponds to TRBD1 (5 bases). Germline assignment: CDR1 SGHTA and CDR2 FQGNSA. The CDR3 contains 15 residues. V shed 5 bases and J shed 5 bases, with 15 bases lying between them.

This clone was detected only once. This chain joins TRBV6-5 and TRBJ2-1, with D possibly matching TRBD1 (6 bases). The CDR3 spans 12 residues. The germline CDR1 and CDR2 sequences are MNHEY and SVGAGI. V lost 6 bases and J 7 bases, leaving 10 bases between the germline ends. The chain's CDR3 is CASSSDSNEQFF. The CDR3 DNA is TGTGCCAGCAGCTCGGACAGTAATGAGCAGTTCTTC.

CDR3 bases: TGTGCCAGCAACCAAGGAAGGACTGCGGAGATGCAACCTAGCACAGATACGCAGTATTTT. The encoded protein is CASNQGRTAEMQPSTDTQYF. J is TRBJ2-3 and V is TRBV2, with a weak D call TRBD2 (5 bases). Trimming left V 7 bases short and J 0 bases short, with 29 bases between. The CDR3 runs 20 residues. Germline CDR1 is SNHLY and CDR2 is FYNNEI.